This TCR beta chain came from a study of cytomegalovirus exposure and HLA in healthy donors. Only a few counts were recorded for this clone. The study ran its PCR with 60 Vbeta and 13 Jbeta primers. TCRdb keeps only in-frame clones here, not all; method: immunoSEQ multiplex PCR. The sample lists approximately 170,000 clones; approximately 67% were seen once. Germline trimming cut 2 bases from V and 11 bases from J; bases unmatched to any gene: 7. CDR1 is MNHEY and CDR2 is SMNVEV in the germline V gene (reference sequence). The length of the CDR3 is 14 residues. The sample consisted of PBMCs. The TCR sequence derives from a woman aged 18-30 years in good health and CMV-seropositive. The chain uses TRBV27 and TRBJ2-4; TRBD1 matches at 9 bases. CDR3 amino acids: CASSLRQGVMVQYF. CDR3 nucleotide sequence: TGTGCCAGCAGTTTAAGACAGGGGGTGATGGTTCAGTACTTC.